The 20 T cell receptor beta chains listed next were all sequenced from one sample in a study of siplizumab effects on memory and regulatory T cells. The protocol was immunoSEQ multiplex PCR, while the TCRdb copy is restricted to in-frame clones and leaves out a portion. The table lists some 99,000 clones, about 90% of them singletons. The source material was Tregs sorted from blood. All receptors come from a human donor in good health.

The table lists this clone with a count of one. This chain links TRBV21-1 with TRBJ2-3. TRBV21-1 is a documented pseudogene. The CDR3 is 15 amino acids. CDR3: CASSSGWRPTDTQYF. DNA of the CDR3: TGTGCCAGCAGCTCGGGCTGGCGGCCCACAGATACGCAGTATTTT.

V usage is TRBV7-2 and J usage is TRBJ2-7; D not certain. This CDR3 is 15 amino acids long. Per germline, CDR1 SGHTA and CDR2 FQGNSA. V dropped 2 bases and J dropped 0 bases, with 11 bases sitting between them. CDR3 coding DNA: TGTGCCAGCAGCTTATCCGGCGGCCTCTCCTACGAGCAGTACTTC. Translation: CASSLSGGLSYEQYF.

The chain uses TRBV21-1 and TRBJ2-5; TRBD1, the table's D call, was not compared with the DNA. TRBV21-1 is termed a pseudogene. The CDR3 length is 16 residues. CDR3 nucleotides: TGTGCCAGCAGCAATTACCAGCAGGGGGGTCAAGAGACCCAGTACTTC. Amino acid sequence: CASSNYQQGGQETQYF.

This clone was observed a handful of times. V gene TRBV19 combines with J gene TRBJ1-2, with 9 nucleotides matching TRBD1. The CDR3 covers 13 residues. V trimming: 4 bases; J trimming: 9 bases; junction bases outside the gene matches: 6. Germline V gives CDR1 LNHDA, CDR2 SQIVND (reference sequence). CDR3 bases: TGTGCCAGTAGTACACGGGGACAGGGAAGCTACACCTTC. As protein: CASSTRGQGSYTF.

This clone was picked up a small number of times. The rearrangement joins TRBV5-1 to TRBJ2-3; 15 bases are a match to TRBD2. CDR1 SGHRS and CDR2 YFSETQ come from the germline V gene. Trimming took 3 bases from V and 3 from J; bases not matched to a gene: 5. The CDR3 contains 17 residues. As DNA, the CDR3 is TGCGCCAGCAGCTCGGGACTAGCGGGGGGTTCGACAGATACGCAGTATTTT. This translates into CASSSGLAGGSTDTQYF. Based on the CDR3 plus reference TRBV5-1 and TRBJ2-3, the full variable domain is KAGVTQTPRYLIKTRGQQVTLSCSPISGHRSVSWYQQTPGQGLQFLFEYFSETQRNKGNFPGRFSGRQFSNSRSEMNVSTLELGDSALYLCASSSGLAGGSTDTQYFGPGTRLTVL.

The chain employs TRBV5-6 and TRBJ1-5; TRBD1 might be the D (6 bases). CDR3 length equals 15 residues. V dropped 3 bases and J dropped 6 bases, with 16 bases sitting between them. Germline V CDR1 and CDR2: SGHDT, YYEEEE. As DNA, the CDR3 is TGTGCCAGCAGCTCATATTCGGGGGGCCGTCAGCCCCAGCATTTT. It is translated as CASSSYSGGRQPQHF.

V usage is TRBV6-5 and J usage is TRBJ1-5; D is uncertain. This CDR3 has 12 amino acids. The V end was cut by 3 bases, the J end by 2 bases, with 2 bases between. Germline-derived CDR1 and CDR2 are MNHEY and SVGAGI. The CDR3 is CASSYGNQPQHF. As DNA, the CDR3 is TGTGCCAGCAGTTATGGCAATCAGCCCCAGCATTTT.

The chain is built from TRBV6-1 and TRBJ1-5; D is undetermined. Germline CDR1 is MNHNS and CDR2 is SASEGT. Trimming took 4 bases from V and 2 from J, leaving 24 bases between them. CDR3 length: 19 residues. The CDR3, as DNA: TGTGCCAGCAGTGCTCCTAGGTGGCAGCGAATAGACGGCAATCAGCCCCAGCATTTT. It yields the protein CASSAPRWQRIDGNQPQHF.

The chain links TRBV6-5 to TRBJ2-1; perhaps TRBD2 as D (6 bases). V was clipped by 5 bases and J by 4 bases, with 12 bases between them. This CDR3 is built from 14 residues. Germline lookup yields CDR1 MNHEY and CDR2 SVGAGI. The CDR3 is CASSRPGLYNEQFF. The CDR3 DNA sequence: TGTGCCAGCAGTCGCCCGGGACTTTACAATGAGCAGTTCTTC.

A single count supports this clone. This sequence joins TRBV7-9 and TRBJ2-7, with TRBD1 matching 12 bases. This CDR3 comprises 15 residues. V lost 2 bases to trimming and J lost 7 bases; unmatched junction nucleotides: 6. In germline, CDR1 is SEHNR, CDR2 FQNEAQ (reference sequence). The CDR3 reads CASSLTGQGAREQYF. The DNA of the CDR3 is TGTGCCAGCAGCTTAACGGGACAGGGGGCAAGGGAGCAGTACTTC.

The chain is built from TRBV11-3 and TRBJ2-1; 9 bases fit TRBD1. CDR1 and CDR2 (germline): SGHNT, YENEEA. After removal of 5 bases from V and 0 bases from J, the junction contained 5 bases not matched to a gene. The CDR3 is 16 amino acids. This CDR3 is CASSTGQGGSYNEQFF. DNA for the CDR3: TGTGCCAGCAGCACGGGACAGGGAGGCTCCTACAATGAGCAGTTCTTC.

The chain couples TRBV7-2 to TRBJ2-1; D remains ambiguous. This CDR3 has 13 residues. The germline V gene encodes CDR1 SGHTA and CDR2 FQGNSA. V was clipped by 1 base and J by 9 bases, with 10 bases between them. The CDR3, as DNA: TGTGCCAGCAGCTTAGTCGGTCAAGTTGAGCAGTTCTTC. Translated, it gives CASSLVGQVEQFF.

The rearrangement joins TRBV19 to TRBJ1-6, with a possible D match to TRBD1 (5 bases). The ends were cut back, 3 bases at V and 2 bases at J, with 8 bases in the middle. Germline loops: CDR1 LNHDA, CDR2 SQIVND (reference sequence). This CDR3 comprises 15 residues. Here the CDR3 reads CASSIRGTYNSPLHF. In nucleotides, the CDR3 is TGTGCCAGTAGTATCCGGGGGACCTATAATTCACCCCTCCACTTT.

This chain joins TRBV7-9 and TRBJ2-6, with no clear D. The V and J ends lost 5 bases and 4 bases respectively, with 15 bases between them. CDR1 SEHNR and CDR2 FQNEAQ come from the germline V gene (reference sequence). The CDR3 consists of 16 residues. CDR3 DNA: TGTGCCAGCAGCCCTCCCCCCCTCTACGGGGCCAACGTCCTGACTTTC. It is translated as CASSPPPLYGANVLTF.

The J gene is TRBJ2-3, the V gene TRBV18, with 7 bases that match TRBD1. V shed 5 bases and J 2 bases; nucleotides not matched to a gene: 7. Germline CDR1 is KGHSH and CDR2 is LQKENI. The CDR3 length is 15 residues. The CDR3 nucleotides are TGTGCCAGCTCAGTTCCCAGGGGGAACACAGATACGCAGTATTTT. It translates to CASSVPRGNTDTQYF.

This sequence joins TRBV5-1 and TRBJ2-3; D is undetermined. Deletions cut 1 base from V and 0 bases from J, with 9 bases between. CDR1 is SGHRS and CDR2 is YFSETQ in the germline V gene. The CDR3 runs 15 residues. Here the CDR3 reads CASSLSGLSTDTQYF. Here the CDR3 DNA reads TGCGCCAGCAGCTTGTCAGGCCTTAGCACAGATACGCAGTATTTT.

This clone was recorded only once. The genes are TRBV7-2 and TRBJ1-3, with D possibly being TRBD1 (6 bases). With 4 bases removed from V and 1 base from J, the gap between germline ends came to 14 bases. In germline, CDR1 is SGHTA, CDR2 FQGNSA. The length of the CDR3 is 16 residues. The CDR3 nucleotides read TGTGCCAGCAGCTCCTATCAGGGGCGGTCTGGAAACACCATATATTTT. Residues: CASSSYQGRSGNTIYF.

The chain links TRBV30 to TRBJ1-1, with D hard to call. V lost 0 bases, J lost 9 bases, and 11 bases lay in between. Germline V gene lookup returns CDR1 GTSNPN and CDR2 SVGIG (reference sequence). This CDR3 contains 12 residues. The CDR3 here is CAWSVRLGQAFF. CDR3 nucleotide sequence: TGTGCCTGGAGTGTACGGCTAGGCCAAGCTTTCTTT.

J is TRBJ2-1 and V is TRBV9; the D gene is possibly TRBD2 (6 bases). Trimming left V 4 bases short and J 8 bases short, with 19 bases between. CDR3 size: 15 residues. Germline V CDR1 and CDR2: SGDLS, YYNGEE. The CDR3 nucleotides are TGTGCCAGCAGCCCTTACACGACTAGGAGGGATGAGCAGTTCTTC. Translating gives CASSPYTTRRDEQFF. The variable domain in full, with the rest retrieved from reference TRBV9 and TRBJ2-1, is DSGVTQTPKHLITATGQRVTLRCSPRSGDLSVYWYQQSLDQGLQFLIQYYNGEERAKGNILERFSAQQFPDLHSELNLSSLELGDSALYFCASSPYTTRRDEQFFGPGTRLTVL.

The chain has TRBV30 and TRBJ1-3; D remains unclear. The CDR3 length is 15 residues. Trimming pared 2 bases from V and 0 bases from J, leaving 11 bases between. Germline assignment: CDR1 GTSNPN and CDR2 SVGIG (reference sequence). The CDR3 region is CAWSLGQTSGNTIYF. CDR3 nucleotide sequence: TGTGCCTGGAGTCTAGGGCAGACCTCTGGAAACACCATATATTTT.